This T cell receptor (beta chain) emerged from a study of blood T cell repertoires in COVID-19. Trimming removed 2 bases at V and 0 bases at J, with 7 bases between. CDR3 length equals 14 residues. CDR1 and CDR2 from the germline V gene are MDHEN and SYDVKM. Using immunoSEQ multiplex PCR, the repertoire was profiled, and TCRdb retains in-frame clones only, with some absent. Here the sample spans 350,000 to 400,000 clones, about 90% being singletons. The sequence came from a man aged 18 to 30 with active or convalescent COVID-19. The sequencing sample was made of peripheral blood. This chain links TRBV28 with TRBJ1-2; D is unresolved. CDR3 nucleotide sequence: TGTGCCAGCAGTTTACGCAGGTCTAACTATGGCTACACCTTC. Its protein is CASSLRRSNYGYTF.